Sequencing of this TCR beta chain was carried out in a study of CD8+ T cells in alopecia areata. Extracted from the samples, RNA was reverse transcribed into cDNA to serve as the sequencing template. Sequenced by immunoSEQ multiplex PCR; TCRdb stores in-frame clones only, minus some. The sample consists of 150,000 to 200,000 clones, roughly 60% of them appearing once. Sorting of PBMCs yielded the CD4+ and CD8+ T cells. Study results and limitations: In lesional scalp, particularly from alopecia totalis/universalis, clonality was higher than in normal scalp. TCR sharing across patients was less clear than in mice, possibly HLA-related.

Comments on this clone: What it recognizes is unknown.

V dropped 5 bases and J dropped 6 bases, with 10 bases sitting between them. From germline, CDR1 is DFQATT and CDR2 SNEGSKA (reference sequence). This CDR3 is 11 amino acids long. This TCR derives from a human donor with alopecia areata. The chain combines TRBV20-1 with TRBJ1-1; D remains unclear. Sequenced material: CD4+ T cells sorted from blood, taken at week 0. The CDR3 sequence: CSAEAQAEAFF. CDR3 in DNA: TGCAGTGCTGAGGCCCAGGCTGAAGCTTTCTTT.